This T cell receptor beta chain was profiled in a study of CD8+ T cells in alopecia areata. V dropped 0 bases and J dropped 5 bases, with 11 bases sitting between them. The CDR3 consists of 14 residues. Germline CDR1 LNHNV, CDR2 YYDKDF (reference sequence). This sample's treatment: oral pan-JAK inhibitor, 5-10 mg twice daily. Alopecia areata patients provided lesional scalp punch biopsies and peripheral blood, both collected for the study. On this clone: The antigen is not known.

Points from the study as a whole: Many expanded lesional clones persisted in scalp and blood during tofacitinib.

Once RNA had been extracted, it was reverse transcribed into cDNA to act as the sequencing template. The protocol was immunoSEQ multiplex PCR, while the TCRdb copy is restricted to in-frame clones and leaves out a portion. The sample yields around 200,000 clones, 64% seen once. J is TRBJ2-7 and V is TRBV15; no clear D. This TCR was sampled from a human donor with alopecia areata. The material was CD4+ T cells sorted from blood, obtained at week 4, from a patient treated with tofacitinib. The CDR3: CATSRDRWSDEQYF. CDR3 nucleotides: TGTGCCACCAGCAGAGATAGATGGTCGGACGAGCAGTACTTC.